The 27 T cell receptor beta chains below come from one sample, sequenced in a study of blood T cell repertoires in COVID-19. The repertoire was sequenced with immunoSEQ multiplex PCR; TCRdb's copy has only in-frame clones and lacks some. The data hold over 300,000 clones, with 85% to 90% observed a single time. Sequenced material: PBMCs or T cells enriched from blood (not recorded which). The receptors originated from a woman younger than 30 who had recovered from COVID-19.

The chain links TRBV7-8 to TRBJ1-6; TRBD1 is a possible D gene (5 bases). V lost 7 bases and J 2 bases, leaving 15 bases between the germline ends. CDR1 and CDR2 from the germline V gene are SGHVS and FQNEAQ. The CDR3 totals 16 residues. CDR3 DNA sequence: TGTGCCAGCACCAAAGGGGAAAGGACCTATAATTCACCCCTCCACTTT. This translates into CASTKGERTYNSPLHF.

V and J are TRBV5-1 and TRBJ1-1; 7 bases match TRBD1. After removal of 2 bases from V and 5 bases from J, the junction contained 6 bases not matched to a gene. The CDR3 length is 14 residues. Looked up from germline, CDR1 is SGHRS and CDR2 is YFSETQ. The DNA of the CDR3 is TGCGCCAGCAGCTTTGCCAGGGGGGAAACTGAAGCTTTCTTT. Translated, it gives CASSFARGETEAFF. The full variable domain, completed using reference TRBV5-1 and TRBJ1-1, is KAGVTQTPRYLIKTRGQQVTLSCSPISGHRSVSWYQQTPGQGLQFLFEYFSETQRNKGNFPGRFSGRQFSNSRSEMNVSTLELGDSALYLCASSFARGETEAFFGQGTRLTVV.

In this sample, this clone turned up once. The chain uses TRBV7-3 and TRBJ1-3; 7 nucleotides line up with TRBD1. The CDR3 is 18 residues long. The V and J ends lost 5 bases and 4 bases, in that order; junction bases with no gene match: 17. Germline CDR1 SGHTA, CDR2 FQGTGA. The CDR3 DNA reads as TGTGCCAGCAGCCCACTTCCTACTGACAGGGCCCGCGGAAACACCATATATTTT. Protein sequence: CASSPLPTDRARGNTIYF.

The chain links TRBV6-5 to TRBJ1-4, with unresolved D. Between the trimmed V and J ends, which lost 8 bases and 6 bases, there was a span of 19 bases. CDR1 and CDR2 (germline): MNHEY, SVGAGI. The CDR3 is 15 residues long. The CDR3 reads CASSFRGGPDEKLFF. Here the CDR3 DNA reads TGTGCCAGCTCCTTTAGAGGAGGGCCAGATGAAAAACTGTTTTTT.

The V call is TRBV5-5, the J call TRBJ2-1, with 9 bases lining up with TRBD2. Germline loops: CDR1 SGHKS, CDR2 YYEKEE (reference sequence). The CDR3 loop spans 15 amino acids. With V trimmed by 4 bases and J by 2 bases, 4 bases remained unmatched. The CDR3 DNA follows: TGTGCCAGCAGCGTAGCTAGCGGGACCTACAATGAGCAGTTCTTC. This translates into CASSVASGTYNEQFF.

The chain has TRBV9 and TRBJ2-7, with a possible D match to TRBD2 (5 bases). The CDR3 totals 14 residues. Germline CDR1 is SGDLS and CDR2 is YYNGEE. The germline V and J ends were trimmed by 2 bases and 1 base, with 10 bases remaining between them. The CDR3 nucleotides are TGTGCCAGCAGCGTGGACGGAGGTTCCTACGAGCAGTACTTC. The encoded protein is CASSVDGGSYEQYF.

The chain is built from TRBV6-5 and TRBJ1-1; D remains unclear. Germline lookup yields CDR1 MNHEY and CDR2 SVGAGI. This CDR3 has 12 amino acids. V dropped 7 bases and J dropped 10 bases, with 16 bases sitting between them. The CDR3 sequence is CASIDEGRRAFF. For the CDR3, the DNA is TGTGCCAGCATCGATGAGGGAAGACGAGCTTTCTTT.

V and J are TRBV9 and TRBJ2-3, with 12 positions matching TRBD2. The CDR3 totals 17 residues. V was clipped by 3 bases and J by 4 bases; unmatched bases: 9. Per the germline V gene, CDR1 is SGDLS and CDR2 is YYNGEE. This CDR3 is CASSGVTSGRVSDTQYF. CDR3 in DNA: TGTGCCAGCAGCGGAGTGACTAGCGGGAGAGTCTCAGATACGCAGTATTTT.

The chain is built from TRBV5-1 and TRBJ1-2; the D gene is possibly TRBD1 (5 bases). Trimming removed 4 bases from V and 5 bases from J, with 12 bases in between. The germline CDR1 and CDR2 sequences are SGHRS and YFSETQ. This CDR3 comprises 13 residues. Here the CDR3 reads CASSLQDRYGYTF. The CDR3 coding sequence is TGCGCCAGCAGCCTACAGGATAGATATGGCTACACCTTC.

This clone was counted once. The J gene is TRBJ1-2, the V gene TRBV5-1, with TRBD1 as a possible D gene (5 bases). The germline gives CDR1 SGHRS, CDR2 YFSETQ. V shed 5 bases and J shed 5 bases, with 13 bases lying between them. The CDR3 loop spans 13 amino acids. The CDR3 DNA reads TGCGCCAGCAGTTGGGGCGGAGAGTATGGCTACACCTTC. Protein: CASSWGGEYGYTF.

V and J are TRBV7-9 and TRBJ1-2, with a possible D match to TRBD1 (6 bases). CDR3 length equals 11 residues. Trimming removed 4 bases at V and 13 bases at J, with 13 bases between. The V gene's germline CDR1 is SEHNR and CDR2 FQNEAQ (reference sequence). The CDR3: CASSSTGRLTF. The CDR3 DNA is TGTGCCAGCAGCTCGACAGGCCGCCTCACCTTC.

This rearrangement joins TRBV6-5 to TRBJ1-2; D possibly corresponds to TRBD1 (5 bases). With 0 bases removed from V and 4 bases from J, the gap between germline ends came to 15 bases. This CDR3 is built from 16 residues. Looked up from germline, CDR1 is MNHEY and CDR2 is SVGAGI. This CDR3 is CASSYSKGPYTYGYTF. CDR3 nucleotide sequence: TGTGCCAGCAGTTACTCGAAGGGGCCATACACCTATGGCTACACCTTC.

V is TRBV5-1 and J is TRBJ1-2; 11 positions agree with TRBD1. Germline CDR1 is SGHRS and CDR2 is YFSETQ. Trimming cost V 4 bases and J 7 bases; bases outside gene matches: 6. The CDR3 extends over 14 amino acids. The DNA of the CDR3 is TGCGCCAGCAGCGCCGGGACAGGGGGTCTTGGCTACACCTTC. Protein sequence: CASSAGTGGLGYTF.

The CDR3 loop is CAWGGGGGRGYTEAFF. CDR3 DNA: TGTGCCTGGGGTGGGGGGGGAGGAAGAGGGTACACTGAAGCTTTCTTT. This chain links TRBV30 with TRBJ1-1, with D perhaps TRBD1 (5 bases). Germline V gene lookup returns CDR1 GTSNPN and CDR2 SVGIG (reference sequence). There are 16 residues in the CDR3. The V and J ends lost 5 bases and 3 bases respectively, with 22 bases between them.

J is TRBJ2-7 and V is TRBV5-6, with D unclear. The CDR3 consists of 13 residues. V dropped 2 bases and J dropped 1 base, with 7 bases sitting between them. From germline, CDR1 is SGHDT and CDR2 YYEEEE. The CDR3 bases are TGTGCCAGCAGCTTAACAGTATCCTACGAGCAGTACTTC. Protein product: CASSLTVSYEQYF. The entire variable domain, with the rest obtained from reference TRBV5-6 and TRBJ2-7, is as follows: DAGVTQSPTHLIKTRGQQVTLRCSPKSGHDTVSWYQQALGQGPQFIFQYYEEEERQRGNFPDRFSGHQFPNYSSELNVNALLLGDSALYLCASSLTVSYEQYFGPGTRLTVT.

This clone came up many times. Distinct nucleotide sequences in the sample also encode this CDR3. The J gene is TRBJ2-7, the V gene TRBV6-5; 7 nucleotides align to TRBD1. The CDR3 totals 15 residues. The germline V gene encodes CDR1 MNHEY and CDR2 SVGAGI. Germline trimming cut 0 bases from V and 0 bases from J; bases unmatched to any gene: 2. For the CDR3, the DNA is TGTGCCAGCAGTTACTCATCAGGGGGCTCCTACGAGCAGTACTTC. Amino acids: CASSYSSGGSYEQYF.

The chain employs TRBV3-1 (or the pseudogene TRBV3-2) and TRBJ2-7; the match to TRBD2 covers 8 bases. The CDR3 is 16 residues long. CDR1 is LGHDT, CDR2 YNNKEL, per germline (reference sequence). J lost 0 bases, V lost 4 bases, and 8 bases had no gene match. CDR3 protein: CASSPLAGGSSYEQYF. The CDR3 region has the DNA TGTGCCAGCAGCCCCCTAGCGGGCGGGAGCTCCTACGAGCAGTACTTC.

V is TRBV10-2 and J is TRBJ1-5; TRBD1 is a possible D gene (6 bases). The CDR3 is made up of 17 amino acids. Trimming removed 6 bases at V and 2 bases at J, with 20 bases between. Looked up from germline, CDR1 is WSHSY and CDR2 is SAAADI. The CDR3 bases are TGCGCCAGCAGATCCGGAACAGGGATGTCGGGCAATCAGCCCCAGCATTTT. Translation: CASRSGTGMSGNQPQHF.

The CDR3, as DNA: TGTGCCAGCAGCCGCTTGACAGGGGGCACTGAAGCTTTCTTT. It specifies CASSRLTGGTEAFF. This chain connects TRBV11-1 to TRBJ1-1, with 9 bases lining up with TRBD1. The V gene end was trimmed by 5 bases and the J gene end by 4 bases; junction bases not matched to a gene: 5. The CDR3 is made up of 14 amino acids. Looked up from germline, CDR1 is SGHAT and CDR2 is FQDESV (reference sequence).

The chain recombines TRBV19 with TRBJ2-5, with 10 bases aligning to TRBD2. The junction had 3 bases not matched to a gene; V was cut back by 3 bases and J by 2 bases. The germline V gene has CDR1 LNHDA and CDR2 SQIVND (reference sequence). The CDR3 is 15 amino acids. This chain's CDR3 is CASSIQAGGQETQYF. The CDR3 DNA follows: TGTGCCAGTAGTATTCAAGCGGGGGGGCAAGAGACCCAGTACTTC.

This chain links TRBV28 with TRBJ1-2; 7 bases agree with TRBD1. Germline values: CDR1 MDHEN, CDR2 SYDVKM. Trimming at V came to 2 bases and at J to 1 base, leaving 7 bases not matched to a gene. CDR3 length: 16 residues. Here the CDR3 DNA reads TGTGCCAGCAGTTTAAACCCGGGACAGCGTAACTATGGCTACACCTTC. It encodes CASSLNPGQRNYGYTF.

With regard to this clone: Distinct nucleotide sequences in the sample also encode this CDR3. The chain links TRBV5-1 to TRBJ1-2; 10 bases fit TRBD1. Per germline, CDR1 SGHRS and CDR2 YFSETQ. Trimming cost V 0 bases and J 8 bases; bases outside gene matches: 4. This CDR3 contains 14 residues. The CDR3 bases are TGCGCCAGCAGCTTGGGACAGGGGGCTTACGGCTACACCTTC. This codes for CASSLGQGAYGYTF.

The table lists this clone with a count of one. This sequence joins TRBV5-1 and TRBJ2-7; the match to TRBD2 covers 10 bases. Germline CDR1 reads SGHRS; CDR2 reads YFSETQ. V was clipped by 4 bases and J by 1 base; unmatched bases: 2. The CDR3 length is 14 residues. The CDR3 DNA reads TGCGCCAGCAGCCCGGGACTAGCGTCCTACGAGCAGTACTTC. This translates into CASSPGLASYEQYF.

The rearrangement uses TRBV5-3 and TRBJ1-5, with D uncertain. TRBV5-3 falls under the ORF class, with uncertain function. The CDR3 loop spans 16 amino acids. Trimming cost V 4 bases and J 7 bases, with 21 bases left between them. This chain's CDR3 is CARSLPTPSREQPQHF. The CDR3 DNA sequence: TGTGCCAGAAGCCTACCTACACCGTCCCGGGAACAGCCCCAGCATTTT.

V gene TRBV10-3 combines with J gene TRBJ1-1; D gene uncertain. Trimming cost V 2 bases and J 4 bases, with 8 bases left between them. CDR1 and CDR2 from the germline V gene are ENHRY and SYGVKD. CDR3 length: 13 amino acids. The CDR3 coding sequence is TGTGCCATCAGTGAGCGGGAAAGCACTGAAGCTTTCTTT. This translates into CAISERESTEAFF.

This rearrangement joins TRBV28 to TRBJ2-7; the match to TRBD1 covers 9 bases. Germline V gene lookup returns CDR1 MDHEN and CDR2 SYDVKM. V shed 2 bases, J shed 6 bases, and the junction held 8 bases outside the gene matches. CDR3 length equals 15 residues. The CDR3 region is CASSLPGQGVGEQYF. The CDR3 region has the DNA TGTGCCAGCAGTTTACCGGGACAGGGCGTCGGCGAGCAGTACTTC. Variable domain in full (rest from reference TRBV28 and TRBJ2-7): DVKVTQSSRYLVKRTGEKVFLECVQDMDHENMFWYRQDPGLGLRLIYFSYDVKMKEKGDIPEGYSVSREKKERFSLILESASTNQTSMYLCASSLPGQGVGEQYFGPGTRLTVT.

This clone has a single count. The V and J genes are TRBV7-9 and TRBJ1-6; D gene uncertain. CDR1 and CDR2 from the germline V gene are SEHNR and FQNEAQ (reference sequence). The germline V and J ends were trimmed by 6 bases and 3 bases, with 15 bases remaining between them. The CDR3 is 16 residues long. Here the CDR3 DNA reads TGTGCCAGCAGTTACTTCCCCGGGAGCTATAATTCACCCCTCCACTTT. Translation gives CASSYFPGSYNSPLHF. Supplemented by reference TRBV7-9 and TRBJ1-6, the full variable domain reads DTGVSQNPRHKITKRGQNVTFRCDPISEHNRLYWYRQTLGQGPEFLTYFQNEAQLEKSRLLSDRFSAERPKGSFSTLEIQRTEQGDSAMYLCASSYFPGSYNSPLHFGNGTRLTVT.